This record concerns one T cell receptor beta chain sequence. This receptor's antigen is unknown. Base quality data are lacking; no much larger clone is found one base away. This specimen comes from a study of OX40 agonist ivuxolimab in advanced cancers. Regarding the research as a whole: Ivuxolimab was a fully human IgG2 agonistic monoclonal antibody targeting the costimulatory receptor OX40 (CD134). Intravenous ivuxolimab was administered to patients every 2 weeks at six dose levels: 0.01, 0.1, 0.3, 1.5, 3 and 10 mg/kg. Among the approximately 54 dose-escalation patients, approximately 20 had hepatocellular carcinoma, 15 melanoma, 9 renal cell carcinoma and 9 head and neck cancer. A male proportion of roughly 85% and a mean age of 60 years, ranging from about 20 to 79, were recorded for the dose-escalation cohort. Prior anti-PD-1, anti-PD-L1 or anti-CTLA-4 therapy was permitted, and 35% to 40% of dose-escalation patients had received checkpoint inhibitors. Three dose-escalation patients achieved partial responses, one with hepatocellular carcinoma and two with cutaneous melanoma. The point of sequencing TCRbeta in the periphery was to test whether ivuxolimab changed TCR sequence diversity and drove clonal T-cell expansion. The paper reports the monotherapy dose-escalation portion (N ≈ 50 patients) of the phase I ivuxolimab trial. Study-level results and caveats: After ivuxolimab, more expanded clones were found on average in CD8+ T cells than in CD4+ T cells. At doses of 0.1 to 3.0 mg/kg, clonal expansion of both CD4+ and CD8+ T cells in blood was seen between baseline and week 6. The antigen specificity of the clonally expanded peripheral T cells was not determined. Partial responders in the 0.1-3.0 mg/kg groups had among the lowest normalized peripheral clonal expansion, especially among CD8+ T cells. Low levels of normalized T-cell clonal expansion were also seen in some patients who did not respond.

V is pruned by 4 bases and J by 3 bases, leaving 3 bases of the junction without a gene match. From the cysteine through the phenylalanine, the CDR3 covers 14 amino acids. Kept here is only the CDR3 DNA, which spans 42 bases and is read in frame from base 1. CDR1 is given as SGHRS and CDR2 as YFSETQ, both from the germline V gene. To sequence the TCRbeta CDR3 region, genomic DNA was isolated from the sorted cells. The immunoSEQ Assay was used to sequence the TCRbeta CDR3 regions. Imported from immuneACCESS, the table was reduced by TCRdb to in-frame sequences with V and J called. These copies leave out some clones; in studies compared against another copy, an unresolved V gene accounts for under half, and the cause of the remainder is not known. This sample is represented by 78,000 or so clones; roughly 92% of them were singletons. Of the sample, 0.44% is held by the ten largest clones. The trial excluded patients who had a history of autoimmune disease or were on systemic immunosuppression. In every dose cohort, peripheral blood was drawn for TCR sequencing at baseline, cycle 4 day 1, and cycle 7 day 1. The samples were taken from a phase I, first-in-human, multicenter, open-label dose-escalation trial of ivuxolimab. Adults with locally advanced or metastatic head and neck squamous cell, hepatocellular, melanoma or renal cell carcinoma were enrolled in the trial. Before TCR sequencing, CD4+ T cells and CD8+ T cells from peripheral blood were sorted into separate populations.

The input for sequencing was CD4+ or CD8+ T cells sorted from blood, taken in a trial of the OX40 agonist ivuxolimab. The clonotype originates from an adult with an advanced solid tumor such as melanoma, head and neck, liver or kidney cancer. The sequence joins TRBV5-1 to TRBJ2-7, with TRBD2 matching 11 junction bases. The bases read TGCGCCAGCAGCGATAGCGGGAGGGGCTACGAGCAGTACTTC. The resulting protein is CASSDSGRGYEQYF.